These 25 T cell receptor beta chains were sequenced from one sample in a study of T cell repertoires in cytomegalovirus infection. TCRdb recomputed calls from the reads with MiXCR, one row per CDR3 protein. In the table there are a few hundred thousand distinct CDR3 sequences, 9% to 9.5% of which are singletons. Sequencing was carried out using PBMCs. The origin of the receptors is a human donor in good health (CMV status not recorded). Some clones in this sample may be carry-over from other donors' samples.

This clonotype was seen many times. V gene TRBV7-2 combines with J gene TRBJ2-7, with a tentative D call TRBD2 (5 bases). V was trimmed by 5 bases and J by 2 bases, leaving 13 bases between them. CDR1 SGHTA and CDR2 FQGNSA come from the germline V gene. This CDR3 region has 14 residues. In DNA, the CDR3 is TGTGCCAGCAGCATATCGAGGGTAGCCTACGAGCAGTACTTC. This translates into CASSISRVAYEQYF.

In its sample, this clonotype was seen many times. The rearrangement uses TRBV7-6 and TRBJ2-5, with D possibly TRBD1 on 6 matching bases. There are 13 residues in the CDR3. The V gene lost 6 bases and the J gene lost 2 bases, with 10 bases spanning the gap. CDR1 and CDR2 from the germline V gene are SGHVS and FNYEAQ. As DNA, the CDR3 is TGTGCCAGCAGTTACAGGGTGCAAGAGACCCAGTACTTC. It specifies CASSYRVQETQYF. Full variable domain (missing parts from reference TRBV7-6 and TRBJ2-5): GAGVSQSPRYKVTKRGQDVALRCDPISGHVSLYWYRQALGQGPEFLTYFNYEAQQDKSGLPNDRFSAERPEGSISTLTIQRTEQRDSAMYRCASSYRVQETQYFGPGTRLLVL.

As regards this clonotype: A much larger clone lies one base from this, so it may be a read error. The CDR3 carries no conserved terminal phenylalanine or tryptophan, so it likely arises from a read error. The chain is built from TRBV27 and TRBJ1-4; TRBD1 might be the D (6 bases). Germline CDR1 and CDR2: MNHEY and SMNVEV (reference sequence). V lost 5 bases to trimming and J lost 8 bases, with 18 bases between them. The CDR3 length is 15 residues. The CDR3 bases are TGTGCCAGCAGTAGATTACAGGGACGGAAAGAAAAACTGTTTTAT. This encodes CASSRLQGRKEKLFY.

This clonotype was observed many times. The chain carries TRBV7-2 and TRBJ2-5; 8 nucleotides line up with TRBD2. Trimming at V came to 1 base and at J to 2 bases, leaving 3 bases not matched to a gene. The V gene's germline CDR1 is SGHTA and CDR2 FQGNSA. The CDR3 has 15 residues. As DNA, the CDR3 is TGTGCCAGCAGCTTAGGAGGCGGGGGGCAAGAGACCCAGTACTTC. It is translated as CASSLGGGGQETQYF.

The chain joins TRBV7-2 to TRBJ1-3; D not certain. V gave up 3 bases and J gave up 0 bases, with 9 bases separating them. The germline V gene encodes CDR1 SGHTA and CDR2 FQGNSA. CDR3 length equals 15 residues. In nucleotides, the CDR3 is TGTGCCAGCAGCTTGCAGCACTCCTCTGGAAACACCATATATTTT. Amino acids: CASSLQHSSGNTIYF. Combining the CDR3 with reference TRBV7-2 and TRBJ1-3 gives the whole variable domain GAGVSQSPSNKVTEKGKDVELRCDPISGHTALYWYRQSLGQGLEFLIYFQGNSAPDKSGLPSDRFSAERTGGSVSTLTIQRTQQEDSAVYLCASSLQHSSGNTIYFGEGSWLTVV.

In this sample, this clonotype turned up a few times. The chain uses TRBV7-3 and TRBJ2-5; 7 nucleotides line up with TRBD2. The CDR3 length is 16 residues. V dropped 5 bases and J dropped 5; count of bases not matched to a gene: 14. Looked up from germline, CDR1 is SGHTA and CDR2 is FQGTGA. CDR3 nucleotides: TGTGCCAGCAGCCTGCCTCGGGAGGTCGGGGGGGAGACCCAGTACTTC. It encodes CASSLPREVGGETQYF.

The chain couples TRBV15 to TRBJ2-1; a weak D match, TRBD2 (6 bases). V lost 0 bases and J lost 3, with 9 bases in between. The CDR3 is 15 amino acids. The germline V gene encodes CDR1 LNHNV and CDR2 YYDKDF (reference sequence). This chain's CDR3 is CATSRDGRNYNEQFF. CDR3 bases: TGTGCCACCAGCAGAGACGGGAGAAACTACAATGAGCAGTTCTTC.

The chain joins TRBV4-3 to TRBJ2-7, with D maybe TRBD2 (7 bases). The CDR3 spans 16 residues. V lost 3 bases and J 5 bases, leaving 20 bases between the germline ends. CDR1 LGHNA and CDR2 YSLEER come from the germline V gene. The CDR3 loop reads CASSQREGGPGHEQYF. CDR3 nucleotide sequence: TGCGCCAGCAGCCAGAGGGAGGGGGGGCCCGGACACGAGCAGTACTTC.

This clonotype came up a few times. Here the CDR3 DNA reads TGTGCCAGCAGCCCCAGACTAAACAACCACAATGAGCAGTTCTTC. Protein product: CASSPRLNNHNEQFF. The chain couples TRBV7-9 to TRBJ2-1; weak D call: TRBD2 (5 bases). Germline V gene data show CDR1 as SEHNR and CDR2 as FQNEAQ (reference sequence). The length of the CDR3 is 15 residues. Trimming shortened V by 5 bases and J by 5 bases, and 16 bases separated the two germline ends.

This clonotype has ten or more counts. The chain combines TRBV12-3 or TRBV12-4 with TRBJ2-5; 7 bases are a match to TRBD2. Losses at the gene ends were 3 bases for V and 4 bases for J; bases not matched to a gene: 8. The CDR3 has 15 amino acids. The DNA for the CDR3 is TGTGCCAGCAGTTTGACGGCGGGAGCAGGAGAGACCCAGTACTTC. Amino acids: CASSLTAGAGETQYF.

The rearrangement links TRBV6-2 or TRBV6-3 to TRBJ2-1, with unresolved D. Germline V gene sequence: CDR1 MNHEY, CDR2 SVGEGT. The CDR3 is 13 residues long. V lost 1 base to trimming and J lost 6 bases, with 7 bases between them. CDR3 DNA sequence: TGTGCCAGCAGTTACTTTTATGGCAATGAGCAGTTCTTC. Amino acid sequence: CASSYFYGNEQFF.

This clonotype showed up just a few times. The chain recombines TRBV7-8 with TRBJ2-7, with TRBD2 matching over 7 bases. V was clipped by 7 bases and J by 6 bases; unmatched bases: 9. Germline assignment: CDR1 SGHVS and CDR2 FQNEAQ. The CDR3 extends over 13 amino acids. CDR3 sequence (DNA): TGTGCCAGCACGCCACTGCGGGGGAGCGAGCAGTACTTC. It yields the protein CASTPLRGSEQYF.

This clonotype was detected a few times. The rearrangement uses TRBV7-3 and TRBJ2-1; D is ambiguous. The CDR3 has 12 residues. CDR1 and CDR2 from the germline V gene are SGHTA and FQGTGA. V gave up 2 bases and J gave up 6 bases, with 5 bases separating them. The CDR3 nucleotides are TGTGCCAGCAGCTTACGGGCCAATGAGCAGTTCTTC. Protein: CASSLRANEQFF. Complete variable domain (other parts from reference TRBV7-3 and TRBJ2-1): GAGVSQTPSNKVTEKGKYVELRCDPISGHTALYWYRQSLGQGPEFLIYFQGTGAADDSGLPNDRFFAVRPEGSVSTLKIQRTERGDSAVYLCASSLRANEQFFGPGTRLTVL.

This sequence joins TRBV4-1 and TRBJ1-3; no clear D gene. CDR3 length: 14 amino acids. Trimming pared 1 base from V and 4 bases from J, leaving 8 bases between. The germline CDR1 and CDR2 sequences are MGHRA and YSYEKL. CDR3 DNA: TGCGCCAGCAGCCAAGCGCCGAGAGGAAACACCATATATTTT. Translated, it gives CASSQAPRGNTIYF.

This chain joins TRBV20-1 and TRBJ1-5; D may be TRBD1 (5 bases). The V end was cut by 3 bases, the J end by 6 bases, with 9 bases between. The CDR3 is made up of 12 amino acids. Germline values: CDR1 DFQATT, CDR2 SNEGSKA (reference sequence). CDR3 loop: CSASSGLQPQHF. CDR3 sequence (DNA): TGCAGTGCTAGCTCAGGGCTTCAGCCCCAGCATTTT.

This clonotype was seen more than once but under ten times. This chain joins TRBV6-6 and TRBJ2-7, with D perhaps given as TRBD1 or TRBD2 (5 bases each). The CDR3 loop spans 13 amino acids. The V end lost 11 bases, the J end lost 2 bases, and 16 bases lay between the germline ends. CDR1 and CDR2 from the germline V gene are MNHNY and SVGAGI (reference sequence). CDR3 sequence reads: CAVRDPLPYEQYF. For the CDR3, the DNA is TGTGCCGTCCGGGACCCCCTACCCTACGAGCAGTACTTC.

This clonotype has a count of ten or more. The chain uses TRBV25-1 and TRBJ1-2; D may be TRBD1 (6 bases). The CDR3 runs to 14 residues. Germline-derived CDR1 and CDR2 are MGHDK and SYGVNS. Trimming cost V 4 bases and J 3 bases, with 12 bases left between them. The DNA for the CDR3 is TGTGCCAGCAGTGGTGGGACACCAGACTATGGCTACACCTTC. As protein: CASSGGTPDYGYTF.

This clonotype was detected many times. The V gene is TRBV12-3 or TRBV12-4, the J gene TRBJ2-3; D is unclear. V was shortened by 5 bases and J by 1 base, with 7 bases between the two germline ends. This CDR3 contains 13 residues. CDR3 coding DNA: TGTGCCAGCAGTGTGATGGGCACAGATACGCAGTATTTT. Translating gives CASSVMGTDTQYF.

This clonotype was seen more than once but under ten times. In DNA, the CDR3 is TGTGCCAGCAGCTTCGACCAAACCAATTACGAGCAGTACTTC. It is translated as CASSFDQTNYEQYF. The chain carries TRBV7-9 and TRBJ2-7, with no clear D. The CDR3 covers 14 residues. Germline loops: CDR1 SEHNR, CDR2 FQNEAQ (reference sequence). Trimming pared 3 bases from V and 4 bases from J, leaving 13 bases between. The full variable domain, rest sourced from reference TRBV7-9 and TRBJ2-7, is DTGVSQNPRHKITKRGQNVTFRCDPISEHNRLYWYRQTLGQGPEFLTYFQNEAQLEKSRLLSDRFSAERPKGSFSTLEIQRTEQGDSAMYLCASSFDQTNYEQYFGPGTRLTVT.

The chain combines TRBV19 with TRBJ2-2, with 7 bases lining up with TRBD1. The junction had 4 bases not matched to a gene; V was cut back by 5 bases and J by 4 bases. This CDR3 region has 14 residues. The germline V gene encodes CDR1 LNHDA and CDR2 SQIVND (reference sequence). The CDR3 loop is CASSGTVATGELFF. For the CDR3, the DNA is TGTGCCAGTAGTGGGACAGTGGCCACCGGGGAGCTGTTTTTT.

The rearrangement uses TRBV20-1 and TRBJ2-3; D is uncertain. Germline CDR1 and CDR2: DFQATT and SNEGSKA (reference sequence). This CDR3 region has 13 residues. V dropped 0 bases and J dropped 5 bases, with 9 bases sitting between them. In nucleotides, the CDR3 is TGCAGTGCTAGAGAAGTGAAGATAGATACGCAGTATTTT. This encodes CSAREVKIDTQYF.

This chain joins TRBV10-3 and TRBJ2-1; D not resolved. Per the germline V gene, CDR1 is ENHRY and CDR2 is SYGVKD. The CDR3 is 14 amino acids. V was pared by 4 bases and J by 6 bases, with 13 bases between. CDR3 sequence (DNA): TGTGCCATCAGTGTCTCAGGTCAACTCAATGAGCAGTTCTTC. It yields the protein CAISVSGQLNEQFF.

This clonotype was detected many times. This sequence joins TRBV7-2 and TRBJ2-5; D remains unclear. V lost 5 bases and J 4 bases, leaving 17 bases between the germline ends. CDR1 is SGHTA, CDR2 FQGNSA, per germline. This CDR3 comprises 15 residues. In DNA, the CDR3 is TGTGCCAGCAGCCTACTGCTCCTGGCGAGAGAGACCCAGTACTTC. This encodes CASSLLLLARETQYF. The full variable domain, with the rest looked up from reference TRBV7-2 and TRBJ2-5, is GAGVSQSPSNKVTEKGKDVELRCDPISGHTALYWYRQSLGQGLEFLIYFQGNSAPDKSGLPSDRFSAERTGGSVSTLTIQRTQQEDSAVYLCASSLLLLARETQYFGPGTRLLVL.

There are a few counts of this clonotype. The chain carries TRBV4-3 and TRBJ2-1; 9 nucleotides line up with TRBD1. Trimming removed 0 bases from V and 4 bases from J; junction bases left unmatched: 1. Germline CDR1 is LGHNA and CDR2 is YSLEER. The CDR3 loop spans 15 amino acids. CDR3 in DNA: TGCGCCAGCAGCCAAGAGGGACAGGGATACAATGAGCAGTTCTTC. It translates to CASSQEGQGYNEQFF.

This rearrangement joins TRBV30 to TRBJ2-1, with TRBD2 matching over 10 bases. The CDR3 covers 13 residues. Trimming cost V 7 bases and J 7 bases; bases outside gene matches: 7. Germline loops: CDR1 GTSNPN, CDR2 SVGIG (reference sequence). CDR3 in amino acids: CASPSGSGNEQFF. In DNA, the CDR3 is TGTGCCTCCCCTAGCGGGAGCGGAAATGAGCAGTTCTTC. Complete variable domain (other parts from reference TRBV30 and TRBJ2-1): SQTIHQWPATLVQPVGSPLSLECTVEGTSNPNLYWYRQAAGRGLQLLFYSVGIGQISSEVPQNLSASRPQDRQFILSSKKLLLSDSGFYLCASPSGSGNEQFFGPGTRLTVL.